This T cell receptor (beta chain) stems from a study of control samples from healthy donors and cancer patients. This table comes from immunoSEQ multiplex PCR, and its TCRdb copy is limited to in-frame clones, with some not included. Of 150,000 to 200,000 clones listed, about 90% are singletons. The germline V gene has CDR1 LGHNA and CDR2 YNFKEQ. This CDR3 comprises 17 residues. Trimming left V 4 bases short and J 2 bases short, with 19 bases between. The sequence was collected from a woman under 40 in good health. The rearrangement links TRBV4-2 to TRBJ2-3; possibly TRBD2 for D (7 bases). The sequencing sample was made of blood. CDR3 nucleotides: TGTGCCAGCAGCCCCCAGAGGCGGGGGCGGCTCACAGATACGCAGTATTTT. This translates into CASSPQRRGRLTDTQYF.